This T cell receptor (beta chain) came from a study of blood T cell repertoires in COVID-19. Across the whole study: COVID-19 samples, acute and convalescent, were from the United States, Italy and Spain. PBMCs, B-cell-depleted T cells, or T cells were the source of the cDNA or gDNA that made up the material.

Authors' data handling: By means of reference gene primer amplification, nucleated cell counts were estimated. Profiling relied on immunoSEQ multiplex PCR, and the TCRdb table lists in-frame clones only, not all of them. V and J calls and clone size follow that table, whereas D and trimming were derived from the DNA. The sample consists of 100,000 to 150,000 clones, around 87% of them appearing once. Germline CDR1 MGHDK, CDR2 SYGVNS. V lost 4 bases and J 4 bases, leaving 14 bases between the germline ends. The CDR3 extends over 15 amino acids. This receptor was obtained from a man between 45 and 60 years old with active COVID-19. The rearrangement uses TRBV25-1 and TRBJ1-5; a weak D match, TRBD1 (6 bases). Sample: peripheral blood. The CDR3 coding sequence is TGTGCCAGCAGTGCGGCCATCGGACAGAATCAGCCCCAGCATTTT. Protein: CASSAAIGQNQPQHF.